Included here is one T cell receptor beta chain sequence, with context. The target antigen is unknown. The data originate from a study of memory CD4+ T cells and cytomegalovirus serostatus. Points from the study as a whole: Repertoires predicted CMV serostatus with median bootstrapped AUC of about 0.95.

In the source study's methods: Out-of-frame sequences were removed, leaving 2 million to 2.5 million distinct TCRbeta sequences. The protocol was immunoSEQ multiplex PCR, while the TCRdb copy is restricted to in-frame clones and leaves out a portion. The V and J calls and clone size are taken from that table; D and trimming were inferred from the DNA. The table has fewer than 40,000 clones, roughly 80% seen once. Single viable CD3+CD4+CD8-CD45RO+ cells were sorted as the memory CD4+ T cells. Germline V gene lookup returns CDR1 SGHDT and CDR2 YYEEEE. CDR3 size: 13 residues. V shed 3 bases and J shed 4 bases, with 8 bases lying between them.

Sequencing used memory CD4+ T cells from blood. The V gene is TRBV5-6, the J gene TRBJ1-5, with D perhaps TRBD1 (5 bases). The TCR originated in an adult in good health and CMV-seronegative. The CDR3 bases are TGTGCCAGCAGCTCGGGACTGAATCAGCCCCAGCATTTT. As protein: CASSSGLNQPQHF.